This TCR beta chain stems from a study of control samples from healthy donors and cancer patients. Produced via immunoSEQ multiplex PCR; TCRdb's table is partial and in-frame only. The sample includes some 190,000 clones, around 93% of them seen just once. This CDR3 comprises 11 residues. The V and J ends lost 6 bases and 9 bases respectively, with 11 bases between them. Germline assignment: CDR1 MGHRA and CDR2 YSYEKL. This chain uses TRBV4-1 with TRBJ1-2; no clear D. The sequencing input was blood. This TCR was sampled from a man aged 30 to 39 in good health. This CDR3 reads CASSSAGSYTF. CDR3 coding DNA: TGCGCCAGCAGTTCGGCGGGGAGCTACACCTTC.